The present T cell receptor (beta chain) was sequenced within a study of shared clonotypes between healthy human individuals. The CDR3 extends over 14 amino acids. V lost 4 bases to trimming and J lost 6 bases; unmatched junction nucleotides: 6. CDR1 is MDHEN and CDR2 is SYDVKM in the germline V gene. Sorted-subset replicate PCR reactions were performed with approximately 200 ng DNA, corresponding to roughly 30,000 T cell genomes. Only in-frame clones appear in the TCRdb table, and some are missing; sequencing was by immunoSEQ multiplex PCR. The repertoire consists of some 660,000 clones, with more than 70% occurring once and the leading ten covering 1.5% to 2%.

The sequence was obtained from a woman in her twenties or thirties in good health. Material: memory CD4+ T cells sorted from blood. The subset here: CD45RA-negative fraction. V and J are TRBV28 and TRBJ2-4; 7 bases agree with TRBD1. This CDR3 reads CASSSPYRGNIQYF. The CDR3 nucleotides are TGTGCCAGCAGTTCCCCGTACAGGGGAAACATTCAGTACTTC. The full variable domain, rest sourced from reference TRBV28 and TRBJ2-4, is DVKVTQSSRYLVKRTGEKVFLECVQDMDHENMFWYRQDPGLGLRLIYFSYDVKMKEKGDIPEGYSVSREKKERFSLILESASTNQTSMYLCASSSPYRGNIQYFGAGTRLSVL.